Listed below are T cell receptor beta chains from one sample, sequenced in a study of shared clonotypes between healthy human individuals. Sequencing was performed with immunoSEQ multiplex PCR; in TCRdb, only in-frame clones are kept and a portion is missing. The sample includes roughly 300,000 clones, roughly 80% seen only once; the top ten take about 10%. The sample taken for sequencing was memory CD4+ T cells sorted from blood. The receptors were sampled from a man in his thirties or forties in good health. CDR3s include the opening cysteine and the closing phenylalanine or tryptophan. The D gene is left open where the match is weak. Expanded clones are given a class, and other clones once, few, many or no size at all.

CASSWSGGSNQPQHF	TGTGCCAGTAGTTGGTCGGGGGGTAGCAATCAGCCCCAGCATTTT	.	TRBV19	TRBJ1-5	.
CASSRDRGRGEQFF	TGCGCCAGCAGCCGAGACAGGGGTCGAGGTGAGCAGTTCTTC	.	TRBV4-3	TRBJ2-1	TRBD1
CASSTEWANQPQHF	TGTGCCAGCAGTACCGAGTGGGCCAATCAGCCCCAGCATTTT	.	TRBV6-6	TRBJ1-5	.
CAWSSTVNQPQHF	TGTGCCTGGAGCTCCACAGTAAATCAGCCCCAGCATTTT	.	TRBV30	TRBJ1-5	.
CAWSATDNYETQYF	TGTGCCTGGAGTGCCACTGACAACTACGAGACCCAGTACTTC	.	TRBV30	TRBJ2-5	.
CASSDWPGHRLSGNTIYF	TGTGCCAGCAGTGACTGGCCAGGCCACAGACTCTCTGGAAACACCATATATTTT	.	TRBV2	TRBJ1-3	.
CASSPPRQGMRVNTEAFF	TGTGCCAGCAGTCCCCCAAGACAGGGTATGAGGGTGAACACTGAAGCTTTCTTT	.	TRBV28	TRBJ1-1	TRBD1
CASSSTGPEQFF	TGCGCCAGCAGCTCGACCGGGCCGGAGCAGTTCTTC	few	TRBV5-1	TRBJ2-1	.
CASSLAPRLDSQETQYF	TGCGCCAGCAGCTTGGCCCCACGACTAGACTCACAAGAGACCCAGTACTTC	.	TRBV5-1	TRBJ2-5	.
CSYLSGEETQYF	TGCAGTTACCTCTCAGGGGAAGAGACCCAGTACTTC	.	TRBV29-1	TRBJ2-5	.
CASRGNGFNTEAFF	TGTGCCAGTAGAGGGAACGGTTTTAACACTGAAGCTTTCTTT	.	TRBV19	TRBJ1-1	.
CSVGGSGGELFF	TGCAGCGTTGGTGGGTCGGGTGGGGAGCTGTTTTTT	many	TRBV29-1	TRBJ2-2	.
CASSPVLSRPRTGEQYF	TGTGCCAGCTCACCAGTGCTGTCTAGACCCAGAACGGGCGAGCAGTACTTC	.	TRBV18	TRBJ2-7	.
CASSMTGNTEAFF	TGTGCCAGCAGTATGACAGGGAACACTGAAGCTTTCTTT	.	TRBV6-6	TRBJ1-1	.
CATSSTGGPADTQYF	TGTGCCACCAGCAGCACGGGAGGGCCCGCAGATACGCAGTATTTT	once	TRBV15	TRBJ2-3	TRBD2
CASSVAPLGGQETQYF	TGTGCCAGCAGCGTAGCCCCATTGGGGGGGCAGGAGACCCAGTACTTC	.	TRBV9	TRBJ2-5	.
CASSSGGSSYEQYF	TGTGCCAGCAGCTCCGGGGGGAGCTCCTACGAGCAGTACTTC	.	TRBV7-9	TRBJ2-7	TRBD2
CASSDRDRVFYKEQFF	TGTGCCAGCAGTGACCGGGACAGGGTCTTCTATAAGGAGCAGTTCTTC	.	TRBV2	TRBJ2-1	TRBD1
CASSFITGEQFF	TGTGCCAGCAGCTTTATAACGGGTGAGCAGTTCTTC	.	TRBV11-2	TRBJ2-1	.
CASSRDRYEQYF	TGTGCCAGCAGCCGGGACCGCTACGAGCAGTACTTC	.	TRBV7-2	TRBJ2-7	.
CASSYLTGGTFF	TGTGCCAGCAGCTATCTGACGGGTGGTACGTTCTTC	.	TRBV7-9	TRBJ2-1	.
CASSLGIGNEQYF	TGTGCCAGCAGCTTAGGGATTGGGAACGAGCAGTACTTC	.	TRBV7-2	TRBJ2-7	.
CASSLEGGSVSPLHF	TGTGCCAGCAGCTTAGAGGGGGGCTCTGTTTCACCCCTCCACTTT	.	TRBV7-8	TRBJ1-6	.
CASSPPTGSLSGNTIYF	TGTGCCAGCTCACCACCGACGGGGTCCCTCTCTGGAAACACCATATATTTT	few	TRBV18	TRBJ1-3	.
CASSTSGNEQFF	TGTGCCAGCTCAACTAGCGGCAATGAGCAGTTCTTC	.	TRBV18	TRBJ2-1	TRBD2
CASSLAMSGSGNNEQFF	TGCGCCAGCAGCTTGGCCATGAGCGGGAGTGGTAACAATGAGCAGTTCTTC	.	TRBV5-1	TRBJ2-1	TRBD2
CASSLGGPDTQYF	TGCGCCAGCAGCTTGGGGGGGCCAGATACGCAGTATTTT	.	TRBV5-1	TRBJ2-3	.
CASSPGTDYGYTF	TGTGCCAGCAGCCCCGGGACGGACTATGGCTACACCTTC	.	TRBV2	TRBJ1-2	.
CASSDNTYEQYF	TGCGCCAGCAGTGACAACACCTACGAGCAGTACTTC	.	TRBV10-1	TRBJ2-7	.
CASSPPIRMSSNEQFF	TGTGCCAGCAGCCCCCCCATTCGCATGAGCAGCAATGAGCAGTTCTTC	.	TRBV7-9	TRBJ2-1	.
CASLGGYGYTF	TGTGCCAGCCTAGGGGGTTATGGCTACACCTTC	.	TRBV28	TRBJ1-2	.
CASRLGQGGGYTF	TGTGCCAGCAGACTCGGACAGGGTGGTGGCTACACCTTC	.	TRBV2	TRBJ1-2	TRBD1
CAWSVWAGGRTDTQYF	TGTGCCTGGAGTGTCTGGGCGGGAGGACGCACAGATACGCAGTATTTT	few	TRBV30	TRBJ2-3	TRBD2
CASRKQGTQNIQYF	TGTGCCAGCAGGAAACAGGGAACCCAAAACATTCAGTACTTC	few	TRBV27	TRBJ2-4	.
CASSDRGSGPYEQYF	TGTGCCAGCAGTGATCGCGGATCAGGACCCTACGAGCAGTACTTC	.	TRBV28	TRBJ2-7	.
CASSDGNTGELFF	TGTGCCAGCAGTGACGGGAACACCGGGGAGCTGTTTTTT	once	TRBV6-4	TRBJ2-2	.
CASSFRGRGETQYF	TGTGCCAGCAGTTTTCGGGGGAGGGGAGAGACCCAGTACTTC	.	TRBV6-5	TRBJ2-5	TRBD2
CASKDRLGEAFF	TGTGCCAGTAAGGACAGGCTGGGGGAAGCTTTCTTT	.	TRBV19	TRBJ1-1	TRBD1
CASSLGFSYEQYF	TGCGCCAGCAGTTTGGGGTTCTCCTACGAGCAGTACTTC	once	TRBV5-1	TRBJ2-7	.
CASSNGQSANHEQYF	TGTGCCAGTAGTAACGGACAGAGTGCAAACCACGAGCAGTACTTC	.	TRBV19	TRBJ2-7	.
CASSPTGTRTGANVLTF	TGTGCCAGCTCACCTACCGGGACGAGAACTGGGGCCAACGTCCTGACTTTC	.	TRBV18	TRBJ2-6	.